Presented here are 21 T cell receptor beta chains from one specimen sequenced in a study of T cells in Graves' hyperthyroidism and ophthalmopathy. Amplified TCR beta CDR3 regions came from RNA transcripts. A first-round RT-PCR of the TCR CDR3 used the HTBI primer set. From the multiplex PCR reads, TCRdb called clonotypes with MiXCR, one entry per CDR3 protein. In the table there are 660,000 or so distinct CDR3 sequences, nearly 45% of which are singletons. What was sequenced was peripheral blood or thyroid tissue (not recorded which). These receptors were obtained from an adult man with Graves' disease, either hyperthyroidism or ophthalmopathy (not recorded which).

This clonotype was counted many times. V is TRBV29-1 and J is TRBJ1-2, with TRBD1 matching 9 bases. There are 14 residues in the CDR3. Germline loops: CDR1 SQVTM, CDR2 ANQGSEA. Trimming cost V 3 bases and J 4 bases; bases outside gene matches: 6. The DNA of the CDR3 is TGCAGCGTTGATAAGGGGACAGGGCTCTATGGCTACACCTTC. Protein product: CSVDKGTGLYGYTF.

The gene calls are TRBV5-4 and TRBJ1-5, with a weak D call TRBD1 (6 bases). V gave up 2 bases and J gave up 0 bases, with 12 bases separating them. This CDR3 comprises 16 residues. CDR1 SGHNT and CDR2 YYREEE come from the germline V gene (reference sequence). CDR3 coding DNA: TGTGCCAGCAGCTTTGCCGGGACAAGTAGCAATCAGCCCCAGCATTTT. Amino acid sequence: CASSFAGTSSNQPQHF. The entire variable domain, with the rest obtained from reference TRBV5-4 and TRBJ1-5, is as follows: ETGVTQSPTHLIKTRGQQVTLRCSSQSGHNTVSWYQQALGQGPQFIFQYYREEENGRGNFPPRFSGLQFPNYSSELNVNALELDDSALYLCASSFAGTSSNQPQHFGDGTRLSIL.

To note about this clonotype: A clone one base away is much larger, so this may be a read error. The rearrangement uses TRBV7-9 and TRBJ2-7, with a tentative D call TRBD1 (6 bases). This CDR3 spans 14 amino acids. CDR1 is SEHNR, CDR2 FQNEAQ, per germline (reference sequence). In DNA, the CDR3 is TGTGCCCGCAGCCTCGGACAGCTGATCTACGAGCAGTACTTC. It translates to CARSLGQLIYEQYF.

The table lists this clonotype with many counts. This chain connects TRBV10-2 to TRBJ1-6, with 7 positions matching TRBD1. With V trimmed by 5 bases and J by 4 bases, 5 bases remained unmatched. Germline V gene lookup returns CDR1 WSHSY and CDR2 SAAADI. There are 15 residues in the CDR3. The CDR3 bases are TGCGCCAGCAGTCAAGAGGGACAGTATAATTCACCCCTCCACTTT. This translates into CASSQEGQYNSPLHF.

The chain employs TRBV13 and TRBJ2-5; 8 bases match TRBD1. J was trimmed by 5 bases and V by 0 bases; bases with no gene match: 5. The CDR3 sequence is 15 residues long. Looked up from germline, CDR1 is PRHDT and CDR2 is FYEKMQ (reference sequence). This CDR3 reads CASSLGWTGSETQYF. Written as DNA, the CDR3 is TGTGCCAGCAGCTTAGGTTGGACAGGGTCGGAGACCCAGTACTTC.

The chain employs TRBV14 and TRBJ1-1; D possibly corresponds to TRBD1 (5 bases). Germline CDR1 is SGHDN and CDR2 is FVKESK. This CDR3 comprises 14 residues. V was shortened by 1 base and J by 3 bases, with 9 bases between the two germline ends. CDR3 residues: CASSQVPGDTEAFF. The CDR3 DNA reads TGTGCCAGCAGCCAAGTTCCGGGGGACACTGAAGCTTTCTTT.

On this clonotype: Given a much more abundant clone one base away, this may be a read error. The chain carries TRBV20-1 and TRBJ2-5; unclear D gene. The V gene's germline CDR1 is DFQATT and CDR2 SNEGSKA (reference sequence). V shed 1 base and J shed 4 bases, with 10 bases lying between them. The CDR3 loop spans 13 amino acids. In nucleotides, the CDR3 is TGCAGTGCTAGAGTCGGCGTGGTAGAGACCCAGTACTTC. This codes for CSARVGVVETQYF.

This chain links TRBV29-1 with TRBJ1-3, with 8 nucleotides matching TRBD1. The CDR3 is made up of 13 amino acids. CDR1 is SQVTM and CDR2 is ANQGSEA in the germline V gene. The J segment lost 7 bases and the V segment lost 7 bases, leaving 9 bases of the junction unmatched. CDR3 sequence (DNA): TGCAGCGATCGGACAGGGTCGAGGAACACCATATATTTT. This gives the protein CSDRTGSRNTIYF.

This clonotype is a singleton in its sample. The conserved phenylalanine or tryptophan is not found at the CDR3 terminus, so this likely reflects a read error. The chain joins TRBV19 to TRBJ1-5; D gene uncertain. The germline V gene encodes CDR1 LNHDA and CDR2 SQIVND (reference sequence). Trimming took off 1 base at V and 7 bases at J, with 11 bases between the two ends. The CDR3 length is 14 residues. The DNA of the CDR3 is TGTGCCAGTAGTATAGCCCTACCAAGCCAGCCCCAGCATTCT. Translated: CASSIALPSQPQHS.

CDR3 DNA: TGTGCCAGCAGTACCTTTAAGAACACTGAAGCTTTCTTT. The encoded protein is CASSTFKNTEAFF. The V call is TRBV11-1, the J call TRBJ1-1; no clear D gene. V shed 6 bases and J shed 1 base, with 9 bases lying between them. Germline CDR1 reads SGHAT; CDR2 reads FQDESV (reference sequence). There are 13 residues in the CDR3. Filled out from reference TRBV11-1 and TRBJ1-1, the complete variable domain reads EAEVAQSPRYKITEKSQAVAFWCDPISGHATLYWYRQILGQGPELLVQFQDESVVDDSQLPKDRFSAERLKGVDSTLKIQPAELGDSAMYLCASSTFKNTEAFFGQGTRLTVV.

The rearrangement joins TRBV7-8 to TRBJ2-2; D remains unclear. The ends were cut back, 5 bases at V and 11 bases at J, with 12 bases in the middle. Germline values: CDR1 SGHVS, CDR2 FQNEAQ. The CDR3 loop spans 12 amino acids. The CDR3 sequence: CASSPPPTELFF. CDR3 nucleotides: TGTGCCAGCAGCCCCCCTCCTACCGAGCTGTTTTTT.

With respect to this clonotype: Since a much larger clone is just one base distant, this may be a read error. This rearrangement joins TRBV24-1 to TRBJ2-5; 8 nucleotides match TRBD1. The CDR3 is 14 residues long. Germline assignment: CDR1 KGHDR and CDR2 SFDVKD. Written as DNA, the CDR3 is TGTGCCACCAGCCGATCAGGGGGCCAAGAGACCCAGTGCTTC. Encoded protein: CATSRSGGQETQCF.

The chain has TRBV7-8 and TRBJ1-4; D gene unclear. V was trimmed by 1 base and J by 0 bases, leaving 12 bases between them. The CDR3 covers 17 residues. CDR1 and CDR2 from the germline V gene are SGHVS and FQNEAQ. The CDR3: CASSLDRRRSTNEKLFF. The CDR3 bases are TGTGCCAGCAGCTTAGATAGACGACGGTCAACTAATGAAAAACTGTTTTTT.

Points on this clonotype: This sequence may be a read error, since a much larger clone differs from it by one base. CDR3 loop: CSIPGGSTEAFF. The CDR3 DNA reads TGCAGTATCCCCGGGGGGAGCACTGAAGCTTTCTTT. V usage is TRBV20-1 and J usage is TRBJ1-1; maybe TRBD1 (5 bases). This CDR3 has 12 amino acids. The germline V gene has CDR1 DFQATT and CDR2 SNEGSKA (reference sequence). Trimming cost V 8 bases and J 4 bases, with 14 bases left between them.

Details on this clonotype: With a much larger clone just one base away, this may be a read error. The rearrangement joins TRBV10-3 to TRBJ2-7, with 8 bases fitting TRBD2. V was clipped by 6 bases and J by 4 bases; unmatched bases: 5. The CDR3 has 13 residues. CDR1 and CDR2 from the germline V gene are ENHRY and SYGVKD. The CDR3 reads CAIRQRERYEQYF. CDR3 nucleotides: TGTGCCATCAGGCAGCGGGAGAGGTACGAGCAGTACTTC.

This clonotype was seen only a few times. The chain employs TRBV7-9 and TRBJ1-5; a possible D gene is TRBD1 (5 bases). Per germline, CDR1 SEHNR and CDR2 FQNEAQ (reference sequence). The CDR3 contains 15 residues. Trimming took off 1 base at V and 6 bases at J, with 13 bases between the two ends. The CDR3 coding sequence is TGTGCCAGCAGCTTAGGACCAGGGACGGGTCAGCCCCAGCATTTT. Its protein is CASSLGPGTGQPQHF.

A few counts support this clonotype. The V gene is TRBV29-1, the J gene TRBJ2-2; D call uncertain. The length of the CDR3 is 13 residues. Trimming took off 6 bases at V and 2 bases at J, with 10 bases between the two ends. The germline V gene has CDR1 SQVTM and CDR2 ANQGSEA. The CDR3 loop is CSVAPHNTGELFF. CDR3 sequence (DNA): TGCAGCGTAGCACCTCATAACACCGGGGAGCTGTTTTTT.

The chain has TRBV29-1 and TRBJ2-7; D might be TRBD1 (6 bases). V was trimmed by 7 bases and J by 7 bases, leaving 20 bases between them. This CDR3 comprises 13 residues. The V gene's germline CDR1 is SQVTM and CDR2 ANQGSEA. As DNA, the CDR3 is TGCAGCGGGGAACAGGGTCAGAGGCGGGAGCAGTACTTC. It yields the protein CSGEQGQRREQYF.

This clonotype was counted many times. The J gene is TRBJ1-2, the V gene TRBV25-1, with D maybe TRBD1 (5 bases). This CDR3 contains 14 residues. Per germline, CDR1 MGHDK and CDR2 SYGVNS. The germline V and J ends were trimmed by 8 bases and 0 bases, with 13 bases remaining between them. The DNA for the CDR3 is TGTGCCAGCGAGGGGAGAGGAGCTAACTATGGCTACACCTTC. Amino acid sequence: CASEGRGANYGYTF.

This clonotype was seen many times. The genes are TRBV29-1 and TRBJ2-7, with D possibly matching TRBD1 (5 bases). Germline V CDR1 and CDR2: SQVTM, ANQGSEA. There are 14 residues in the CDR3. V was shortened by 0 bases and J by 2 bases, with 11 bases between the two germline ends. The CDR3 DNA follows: TGCAGCGTTGAAGAACCCGCAGGGACCTACGAGCAGTACTTC. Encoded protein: CSVEEPAGTYEQYF.

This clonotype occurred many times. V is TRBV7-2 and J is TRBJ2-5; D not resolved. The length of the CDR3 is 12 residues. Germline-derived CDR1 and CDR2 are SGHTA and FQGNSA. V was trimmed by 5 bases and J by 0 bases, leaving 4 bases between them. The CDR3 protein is CASSLYQETQYF. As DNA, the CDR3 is TGTGCCAGCAGCCTGTACCAAGAGACCCAGTACTTC.